This T cell receptor (beta chain) is drawn from a study of T-cell memory formation after mild COVID-19. This clonotype was detected only a few times. Its antigen remains unidentified. Study-wide results and caveats: A subset of responding clones appeared in pre-infection memory, suggesting cross-reactive memory joined.

TCRdb independently ran MiXCR on the 5' RACE reads; one entry per CDR3 protein. The sample includes about 50,000 distinct CDR3 sequences, roughly 7% of them seen just once. V was clipped by 7 bases and J by 3 bases; unmatched bases: 4. The CDR3 totals 13 residues. Sequencing input: PBMCs or a T cell subset sorted from them (not recorded which). The V and J genes are TRBV12-3 or TRBV12-4 and TRBJ2-5, with 8 bases identical to TRBD2. The TCR comes from a man between 18 and 29 years old who had mild COVID-19 (a few samples of this study predate the infection). Cell type and time point are not known. The CDR3 sequence is CASMAGGKETQYF. The CDR3 nucleotides read TGTGCCAGCATGGCGGGGGGCAAAGAGACCCAGTACTTC.